This entry describes one T cell receptor beta chain. Its antigen is as yet unknown. The record originates from a study of cytomegalovirus exposure and HLA in healthy donors. General study findings and limits: Cytomegalovirus association was assigned to about 150 TCR beta chains. Specific recognition of CMV antigens was confirmed in vitro for a few chains (all CMV-associated). Whilst most TCR sequences proved rare, a subset of public TCRs occurred across many donors. In a later analysis, first-cohort TCR clusters were found to tend to co-occur in the 120 or so validation repertoires.

Profiling relied on immunoSEQ multiplex PCR, and the TCRdb table lists in-frame clones only, not all of them. Of more than 300,000 clones listed, 80% to 90% are singletons. Sequenced sample: PBMCs. The clonotype originates from a woman between 18 and 29 years old in good health and CMV-seronegative.

The CDR3 DNA reads as TGTGCCAGCAGTTTTAGCCTAGGCGAGTTCTTC. Amino acids: CASSFSLGEFF. This chain uses TRBV28 with TRBJ2-1, with D unclear. Per the germline V gene, CDR1 is MDHEN and CDR2 is SYDVKM. The CDR3 covers 11 residues. Trimming left V 3 bases short and J 14 bases short, with 11 bases between.